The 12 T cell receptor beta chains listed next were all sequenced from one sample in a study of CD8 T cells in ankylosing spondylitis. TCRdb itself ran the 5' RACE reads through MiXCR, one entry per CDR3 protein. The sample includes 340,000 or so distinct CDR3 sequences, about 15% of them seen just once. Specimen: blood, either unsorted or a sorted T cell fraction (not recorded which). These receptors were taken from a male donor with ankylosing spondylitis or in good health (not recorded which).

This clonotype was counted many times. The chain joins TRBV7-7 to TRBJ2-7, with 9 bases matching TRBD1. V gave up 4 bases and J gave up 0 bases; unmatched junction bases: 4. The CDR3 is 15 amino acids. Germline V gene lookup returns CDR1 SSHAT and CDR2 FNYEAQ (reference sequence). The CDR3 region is CASSSGTGSSYEQYF. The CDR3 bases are TGTGCCAGCAGCTCCGGGACAGGGAGCTCCTACGAGCAGTACTTC.

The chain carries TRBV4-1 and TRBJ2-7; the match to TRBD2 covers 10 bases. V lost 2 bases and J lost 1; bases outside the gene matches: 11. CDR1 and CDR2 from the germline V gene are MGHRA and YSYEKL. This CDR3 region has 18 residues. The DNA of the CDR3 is TGCGCCAGCAGCCAAATCCCGCTGGGAGCGGGAGGGTCCTACGAGCAGTACTTC. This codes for CASSQIPLGAGGSYEQYF.

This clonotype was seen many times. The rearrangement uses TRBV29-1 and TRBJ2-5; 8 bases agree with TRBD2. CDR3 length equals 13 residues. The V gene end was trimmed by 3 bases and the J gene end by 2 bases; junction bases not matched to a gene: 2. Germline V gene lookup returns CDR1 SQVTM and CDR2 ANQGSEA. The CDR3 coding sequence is TGCAGCGTTGAGGGACTAGTTCAAGAGACCCAGTACTTC. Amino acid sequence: CSVEGLVQETQYF. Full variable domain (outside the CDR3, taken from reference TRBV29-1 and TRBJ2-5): SAVISQKPSRDICQRGTSLTIQCQVDSQVTMMFWYRQQPGQSLTLIATANQGSEATYESGFVIDKFPISRPNLTFSTLTVSNMSPEDSSIYLCSVEGLVQETQYFGPGTRLLVL.

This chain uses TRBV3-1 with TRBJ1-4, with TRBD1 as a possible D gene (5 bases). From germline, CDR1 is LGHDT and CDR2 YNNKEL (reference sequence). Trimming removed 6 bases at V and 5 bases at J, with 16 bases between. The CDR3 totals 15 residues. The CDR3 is CASSYTGTGNEKLFF. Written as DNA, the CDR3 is TGTGCCAGCAGTTACACCGGGACGGGAAATGAAAAACTGTTTTTT.

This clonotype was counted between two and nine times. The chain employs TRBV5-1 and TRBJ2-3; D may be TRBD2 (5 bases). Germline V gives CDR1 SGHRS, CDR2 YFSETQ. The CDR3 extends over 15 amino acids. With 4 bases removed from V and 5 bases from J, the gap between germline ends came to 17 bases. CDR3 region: CASSQIRAAGDTQYF. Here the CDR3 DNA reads TGCGCCAGCAGCCAAATCAGAGCGGCTGGAGATACGCAGTATTTT.

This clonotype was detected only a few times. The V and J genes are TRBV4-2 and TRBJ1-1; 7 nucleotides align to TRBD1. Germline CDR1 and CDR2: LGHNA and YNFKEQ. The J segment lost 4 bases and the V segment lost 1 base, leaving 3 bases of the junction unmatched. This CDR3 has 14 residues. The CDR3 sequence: CASSQGAGGTEAFF. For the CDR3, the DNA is TGTGCCAGCAGCCAAGGGGCAGGGGGCACTGAAGCTTTCTTT.

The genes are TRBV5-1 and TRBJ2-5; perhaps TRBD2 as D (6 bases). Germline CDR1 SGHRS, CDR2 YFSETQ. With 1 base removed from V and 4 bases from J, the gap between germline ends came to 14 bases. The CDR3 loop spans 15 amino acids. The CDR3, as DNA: TGCGCCAGCAGCTTGTCGGGGGTGGCGGTAGAGACCCAGTACTTC. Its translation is CASSLSGVAVETQYF.

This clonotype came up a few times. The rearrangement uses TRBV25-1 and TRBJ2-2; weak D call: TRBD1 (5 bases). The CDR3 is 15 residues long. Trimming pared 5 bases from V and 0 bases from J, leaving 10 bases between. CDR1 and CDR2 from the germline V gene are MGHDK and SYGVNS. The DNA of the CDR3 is TGTGCCAGCAGTACAGGTGTAACGAACACCGGGGAGCTGTTTTTT. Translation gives CASSTGVTNTGELFF.

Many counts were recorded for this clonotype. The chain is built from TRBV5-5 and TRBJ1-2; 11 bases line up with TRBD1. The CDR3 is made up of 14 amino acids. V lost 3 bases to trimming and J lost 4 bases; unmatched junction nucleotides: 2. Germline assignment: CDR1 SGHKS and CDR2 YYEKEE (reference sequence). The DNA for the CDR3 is TGTGCCAGCAGCTGGGACAGGGGGGGCTATGGCTACACCTTC. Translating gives CASSWDRGGYGYTF.

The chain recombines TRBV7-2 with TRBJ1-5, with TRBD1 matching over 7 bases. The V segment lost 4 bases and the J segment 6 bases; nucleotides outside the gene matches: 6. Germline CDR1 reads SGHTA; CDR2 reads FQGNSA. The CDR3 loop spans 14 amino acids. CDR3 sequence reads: CASSSTGEGQPQHF. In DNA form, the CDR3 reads TGTGCCAGCAGCTCTACAGGGGAAGGTCAGCCCCAGCATTTT.

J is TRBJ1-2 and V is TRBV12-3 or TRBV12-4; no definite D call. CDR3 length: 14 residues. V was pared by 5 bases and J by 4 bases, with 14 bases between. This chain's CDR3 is CASSAEQVRYGYTF. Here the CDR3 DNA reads TGTGCCAGCAGTGCCGAGCAGGTACGCTATGGCTACACCTTC.

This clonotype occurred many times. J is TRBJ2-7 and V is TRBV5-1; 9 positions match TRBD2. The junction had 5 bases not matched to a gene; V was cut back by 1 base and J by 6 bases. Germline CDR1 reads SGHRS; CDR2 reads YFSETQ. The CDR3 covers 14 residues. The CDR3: CASSLLSGRGEQYF. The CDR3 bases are TGCGCCAGCAGCTTGCTTAGCGGGAGAGGCGAGCAGTACTTC. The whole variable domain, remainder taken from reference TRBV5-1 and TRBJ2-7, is KAGVTQTPRYLIKTRGQQVTLSCSPISGHRSVSWYQQTPGQGLQFLFEYFSETQRNKGNFPGRFSGRQFSNSRSEMNVSTLELGDSALYLCASSLLSGRGEQYFGPGTRLTVT.